Listed here are 5 T cell receptor beta chains from one sample, sequenced in a study of cytomegalovirus exposure and HLA in healthy donors. The PCR made use of 60 Vbeta and 13 Jbeta primers. Measured with immunoSEQ multiplex PCR; TCRdb has only the in-frame clones, and not every one. The sample yields roughly 140,000 clones, approximately 60% seen once. The source material was PBMCs. These receptor sequences come from a woman aged 60 to 75 in good health and CMV-seropositive.

The chain combines TRBV13 with TRBJ2-7; maybe TRBD1 (5 bases). CDR3 length: 13 amino acids. Germline values: CDR1 PRHDT, CDR2 FYEKMQ (reference sequence). Trimming removed 0 bases at V and 5 bases at J, with 8 bases between. The CDR3 DNA reads TGTGCCAGCAGCTTAGGGGGCAGGGACGAGCAGTACTTC. This translates into CASSLGGRDEQYF.

The V and J genes are TRBV13 and TRBJ2-5; TRBD2 aligns across 10 bases. This CDR3 is built from 15 residues. The V gene end was trimmed by 3 bases and the J gene end by 4 bases; junction bases not matched to a gene: 5. Germline V lookup: CDR1 PRHDT, CDR2 FYEKMQ (reference sequence). CDR3 nucleotide sequence: TGTGCCAGCAGCTTGCCCCTAGCGGGAGCAGAGACCCAGTACTTC. Amino acid sequence: CASSLPLAGAETQYF.

This clone was counted only a few times. CDR3 in amino acids: CASSPDSSYEQYF. The CDR3, as DNA: TGTGCCAGCTCACCAGACAGCTCCTACGAGCAGTACTTC. This rearrangement joins TRBV18 to TRBJ2-7; D might be TRBD1 (5 bases). The V end lost 2 bases, the J end lost 0 bases, and 5 bases lay between the germline ends. CDR3 size: 13 residues. In germline, CDR1 is KGHSH, CDR2 LQKENI.

The chain combines TRBV7-9 with TRBJ2-1, with 11 bases fitting TRBD2. The CDR3 is 15 residues long. Germline loops: CDR1 SEHNR, CDR2 FQNEAQ (reference sequence). The V segment lost 5 bases and the J segment 6 bases; nucleotides outside the gene matches: 6. CDR3 sequence reads: CASSVTSGSGNEQFF. The CDR3 DNA reads as TGTGCCAGCAGCGTAACTAGCGGGAGTGGCAATGAGCAGTTCTTC.

The chain recombines TRBV2 with TRBJ2-7; 10 bases map to TRBD1. Germline CDR1 reads SNHLY; CDR2 reads FYNNEI. Losses at the gene ends were 6 bases for V and 4 bases for J; bases not matched to a gene: 0. The CDR3 length is 12 residues. CDR3 residues: CASRDRGYEQYF. The CDR3 coding sequence is TGTGCCAGCAGGGACAGGGGGTACGAGCAGTACTTC.